The rows below give T cell receptor beta chains drawn from one sample of a study of T-cell memory formation after mild COVID-19. TCRdb re-analysed the 5' RACE reads in MiXCR, keeping a single row per CDR3 protein. Of 100,000 to 150,000 distinct CDR3 sequences in the sample, 5% to 6.5% are singletons; the top ten hold roughly 2%. Sequencing was performed on PBMCs or a T cell subset sorted from them (not recorded which). The receptors derive from an adult woman who had mild COVID-19 (a few samples of this study predate the infection). Cell type and time point are not known. CDR3s include the opening cysteine and the closing phenylalanine or tryptophan.

V: TRBV20-1
length: 14
J: TRBJ1-3
CDR3: CSARTQATGNTIYF

V: TRBV12-3/TRBV12-4
length: 13
J: TRBJ1-1
CDR3: CASSLALHQQAFF

V: TRBV5-1
length: 18
J: TRBJ2-7
CDR3: CASSPAGSSGVDQLEQYF

V: TRBV5-1
length: 17
J: TRBJ1-1
CDR3: CASSPGQGAGMNTEAFF

V: TRBV2
length: 11
J: TRBJ2-1
CDR3: CASLVAVEQFF

V: TRBV11-2
length: 13
J: TRBJ2-2
CDR3: CAAPSRRTGELFF

V: TRBV9
length: 19
J: TRBJ2-5
CDR3: CASSVATTGMRGRQETQYF

V: TRBV12-3/TRBV12-4
length: 13
J: TRBJ1-5
CDR3: CASSLRGSQPQHF

V: TRBV4-1
length: 14
J: TRBJ1-2
CDR3: CASSQQGRGYGYTF

V: TRBV7-9
length: 15
J: TRBJ2-5
CDR3: CASSLDPFVQGTQYF

V: TRBV7-2
length: 13
J: TRBJ2-1
CDR3: CASSKGGWTEQFF

V: TRBV6-6
length: 14
J: TRBJ2-7
CDR3: CASRDPGTVYEQYF

V: TRBV6-2/TRBV6-3
length: 17
J: TRBJ1-4
CDR3: CASSYAFGGPAGEKLFF

V: TRBV5-6
length: 16
J: TRBJ2-3
CDR3: CASSYGGPASTDTQYF

V: TRBV7-9
length: 13
J: TRBJ1-2
CDR3: CASSLRRLSGYTF

V: TRBV30
length: 11
J: TRBJ2-5
CDR3: CAWSVQETQYF

V: TRBV6-2/TRBV6-3
length: 16
J: TRBJ2-7
CDR3: CASSYRWRLTSYEQYF

V: TRBV6-6
length: 14
J: TRBJ2-1
CDR3: CASRPLREMNEQFF

V: TRBV5-5
length: 16
J: TRBJ2-3
CDR3: CASSPLGGSGIDTQYF

V: TRBV11-2
length: 12
J: TRBJ1-1
CDR3: CASSLLNTEAFF

V: TRBV7-2
length: 14
J: TRBJ1-1
CDR3: CASSFRQGGAEAFF

V: TRBV24-1
length: 14
J: TRBJ2-2
CDR3: CATSFAAPTGELFF

V: TRBV30
length: 15
J: TRBJ2-2
CDR3: CAWESGTGITGELFF

V: TRBV6-6
length: 14
J: TRBJ2-1
CDR3: CASKQPKKDNEQFF

V: TRBV5-1
length: 15
J: TRBJ2-1
CDR3: CASSLAGGNYNEQFF

V: TRBV10-3
length: 12
J: TRBJ1-5
CDR3: CATSGGREPQHF

V: TRBV25-1
length: 12
J: TRBJ2-3
CDR3: CASTTNTDTQYF

V: TRBV2
length: 16
J: TRBJ1-3
CDR3: CASSARWSNSGNTIYF

V: TRBV29-1
length: 11
J: TRBJ1-1
CDR3: CSVALSRVAFF

V: TRBV18
length: 14
J: TRBJ1-1
CDR3: CASSPATANTEAFF

V: TRBV29-1
length: 14
J: TRBJ1-2
CDR3: CSVEVRPSNYGYTF

V: TRBV27
length: 13
J: TRBJ1-5
CDR3: CASSNDGTGLQHF

V: TRBV4-1
length: 15
J: TRBJ1-3
CDR3: CASSPGRGTGNTIYF

V: TRBV9
length: 17
J: TRBJ2-3
CDR3: CASSVDIRRGLTDTQYF

V: TRBV7-3
length: 13
J: TRBJ2-5
CDR3: CASSGVPQETQYF

V: TRBV9
length: 16
J: TRBJ2-3
CDR3: CASSLLAGEVADTQYF

V: TRBV10-2
length: 18
J: TRBJ2-3
CDR3: CASSPTSGRALGTDTQYF

V: TRBV20-1
length: 17
J: TRBJ2-3
CDR3: CSARDRFRQALTDTQYF

V: TRBV29-1
length: 14
J: TRBJ2-3
CDR3: CSVEGGAGTDTQYF

V: TRBV4-2
length: 15
J: TRBJ2-7
CDR3: CASSQDRDLGIEQYF

V: TRBV3-1
length: 11
J: TRBJ2-7
CDR3: CASSQLNEQYF

V: TRBV9
length: 14
J: TRBJ2-3
CDR3: CASNPGQAADTQYF

V: TRBV7-3
length: 16
J: TRBJ2-3
CDR3: CASSLSSGSGADTQYF

V: TRBV7-2
length: 14
J: TRBJ1-1
CDR3: CASSSQVVDTEAFF

V: TRBV12-3/TRBV12-4
length: 14
J: TRBJ1-5
CDR3: CASSIDKGNQPQHF

V: TRBV12-3/TRBV12-4
length: 16
J: TRBJ1-2
CDR3: CASSLRVLAWNYGYTF

V: TRBV12-3/TRBV12-4
length: 12
J: TRBJ1-5
CDR3: CASSSDNQPQHF

V: TRBV4-2
length: 18
J: TRBJ2-4
CDR3: CASSHGLAGGPGKNIQYF

V: TRBV12-3/TRBV12-4
length: 15
J: TRBJ2-1
CDR3: CATGPAGARNHEQFF

V: TRBV6-5
length: 15
J: TRBJ2-7
CDR3: CASRIDRGQGNEQYF

V: TRBV24-1
length: 17
J: TRBJ2-3
CDR3: CATSEPRGRYDADTQYF

V: TRBV5-1
length: 16
J: TRBJ2-1
CDR3: CASSTKNGGPRNEQFF

V: TRBV7-6
length: 16
J: TRBJ1-2
CDR3: CASSSRSGTGYGGYTF

V: TRBV6-6
length: 16
J: TRBJ1-1
CDR3: CASSSTAGNVNTEAFF